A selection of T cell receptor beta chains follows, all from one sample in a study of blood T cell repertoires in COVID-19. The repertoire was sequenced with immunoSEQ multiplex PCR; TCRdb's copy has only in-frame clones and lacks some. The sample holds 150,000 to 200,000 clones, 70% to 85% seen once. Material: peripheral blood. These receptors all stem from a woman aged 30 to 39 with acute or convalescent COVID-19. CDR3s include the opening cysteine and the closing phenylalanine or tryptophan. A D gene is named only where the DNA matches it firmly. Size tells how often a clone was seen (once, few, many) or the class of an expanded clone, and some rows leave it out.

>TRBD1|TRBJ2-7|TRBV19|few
TGTGCCACCGCCAGGGGGCCGGGGTTCTACGAGCAGTACTTC
CATARGPGFYEQYF
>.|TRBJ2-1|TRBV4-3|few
TGCGCCAGCAGCCAGCTCTCCCGGGCCTACAATGAGCAGTTCTTC
CASSQLSRAYNEQFF
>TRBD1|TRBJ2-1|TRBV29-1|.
TGCAGCGTTACCGGGACAGCTAATTACAATGAGCAGTTCTTC
CSVTGTANYNEQFF
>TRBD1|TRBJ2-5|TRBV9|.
TGTGCCAGCAGCCCTCCCCCCCACAGGGGAAGGAGGGAGACCCAGTACTTC
CASSPPPHRGRRETQYF
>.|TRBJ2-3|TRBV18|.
TGTGCCAGCTCACCGCGGGTGGCAGATACGCAGTATTTT
CASSPRVADTQYF
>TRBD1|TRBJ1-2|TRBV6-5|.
TGTGCCAGCAGAGGACAGGGGGCGCATGGCTACACCTTC
CASRGQGAHGYTF
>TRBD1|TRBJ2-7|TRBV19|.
TGTGCCACAAGTTACCGGGACAGCCTCTCCTACGAGCAGTACTTC
CATSYRDSLSYEQYF
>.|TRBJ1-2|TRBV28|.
TGTGCCAGCAGTGCAGGGGCTTCCTATGGCTACACCTTC
CASSAGASYGYTF
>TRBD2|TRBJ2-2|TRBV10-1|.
TGCGCCAGCAGTGTTGACGGGAGGGACGCCGGGGAGCTGTTTTTT
CASSVDGRDAGELFF
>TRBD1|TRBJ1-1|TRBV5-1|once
TGCGCCAGCAGCTTGGAGGGGGCGCGAACTGAAGCTTTCTTT
CASSLEGARTEAFF
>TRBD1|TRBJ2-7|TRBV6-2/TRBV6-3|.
TGTGCCAGCAGTTCAGGGGGCGGCCCCACTGGGGCGCAGTACTTC
CASSSGGGPTGAQYF
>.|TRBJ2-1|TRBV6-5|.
TGTGCCAGCACCAACAGGCTTAACAATGAGCAGTTCTTC
CASTNRLNNEQFF
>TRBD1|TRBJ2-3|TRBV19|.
TGTGCCAGCCGAAAGGGGGACAGGGGACCAGATACGCAGTATTTT
CASRKGDRGPDTQYF
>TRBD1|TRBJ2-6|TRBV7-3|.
TGTGCCAGCAGCTTAAGGGCGACAGGGACTGGGGCCAACGTCCTGACTTTC
CASSLRATGTGANVLTF
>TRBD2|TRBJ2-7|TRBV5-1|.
TGCGCCAGCAGCCCGCTAGCGGGAGCATACGAGCAGTACTTC
CASSPLAGAYEQYF
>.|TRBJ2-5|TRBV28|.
TGTGCCAGCAGCCAACAGGGTAAGGTGACCCAGTACTTC
CASSQQGKVTQYF
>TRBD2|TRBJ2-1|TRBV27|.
TGTGCCAGCAGCGGGACTAGCGGGGCGAATGAGCAGTTCTTC
CASSGTSGANEQFF
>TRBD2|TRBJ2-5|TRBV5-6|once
TGTGCCAGCAGCATGCTTCGGGAGGGCGGACGGGAGACCCAGTACTTC
CASSMLREGGRETQYF
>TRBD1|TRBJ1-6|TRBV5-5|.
TGTGCCAGCAGCCTCCTAGGGACAGGACCGACGGGTTCACCCCTCCACTTT
CASSLLGTGPTGSPLHF
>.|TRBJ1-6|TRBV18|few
TGTGCCAGCTCAACTACAGGGAATTCACCCCTCCACTTT
CASSTTGNSPLHF
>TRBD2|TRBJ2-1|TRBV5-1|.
TGCGCCAGCAGCTTGACTAGCGGGAGAATGAATGAGCAGTTCTTC
CASSLTSGRMNEQFF
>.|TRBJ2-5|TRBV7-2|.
TGTGCCAGCAGCCCCCCAGGGGGGCGGGAGACCCAGTACTTC
CASSPPGGRETQYF
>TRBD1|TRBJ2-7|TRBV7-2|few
TGTGCCAGCAGCCCCCTACAGGGGACAACCTACGAGCAGTACTTC
CASSPLQGTTYEQYF
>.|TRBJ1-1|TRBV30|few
TGTGCCTGGGGCCGGGACTTGAACACTGAAGCTTTCTTT
CAWGRDLNTEAFF
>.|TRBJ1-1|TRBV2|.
TGTGCCAGCAGTGAATCGGTGGCCGGGGGTGCTTTCTTT
CASSESVAGGAFF
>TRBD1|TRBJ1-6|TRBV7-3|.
TGTGCCAGCAGCTTAGCTGGACAGGCTAATTCACCCCTCCACTTT
CASSLAGQANSPLHF
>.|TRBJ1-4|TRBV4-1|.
TGCGCCAGCAGCCAAGTGGCAGATAATGAAAAACTGTTTTTT
CASSQVADNEKLFF
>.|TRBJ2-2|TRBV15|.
TGTGCCACCAGTCAAACCGGGACACTGAACACCGGGGAGCTGTTTTTT
CATSQTGTLNTGELFF
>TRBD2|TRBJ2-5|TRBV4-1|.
TGCGCCAGCAGCCGCGGGGGACTAGCGGGAGAGGAGACCCAGTACTTC
CASSRGGLAGEETQYF
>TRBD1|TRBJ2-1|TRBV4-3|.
TGCGCCAGCAGCCTTAGGGGGACGGGACAGGGGTACAATGAGCAGTTCTTC
CASSLRGTGQGYNEQFF
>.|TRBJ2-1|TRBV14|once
TGTGCCAGCAGCCAAGATGGGCTGTACAATGAGCAGTTCTTC
CASSQDGLYNEQFF
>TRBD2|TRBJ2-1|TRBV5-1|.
TGCGCCAGCAGCCCCGGGTCGGGGGGGGTATACAATGAGCAGTTCTTC
CASSPGSGGVYNEQFF
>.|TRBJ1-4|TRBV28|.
TGTGCCAGCGGGCCCACGCACGAAAAACTGTTTTTT
CASGPTHEKLFF
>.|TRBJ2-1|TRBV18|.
TGTGCCAGCTCACCAGACGGGGTCTCCTACAATGAGCAGTTCTTC
CASSPDGVSYNEQFF
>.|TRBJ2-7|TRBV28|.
TGTGCCAGCAGCCTACTAGACACCTACGAGCAGTACTTC
CASSLLDTYEQYF
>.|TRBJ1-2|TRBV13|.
TGTGCCAGCAGCTTAGGGCAGGGGAGAGGGTATGGCTACACCTTC
CASSLGQGRGYGYTF
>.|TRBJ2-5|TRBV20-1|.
TGCAGTGCGAGACAGTGGGAGACCCAGTACTTC
CSARQWETQYF
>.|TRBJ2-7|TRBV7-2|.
TGTGCCAGCAGCTTACGGTGGGAGAGGTACGAGCAGTACTTC
CASSLRWERYEQYF
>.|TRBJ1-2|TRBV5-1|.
TGCGCCAGCAGCGAGGGAGCCTATGGCTACACCTTC
CASSEGAYGYTF
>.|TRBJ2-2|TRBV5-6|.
TGTGCCAGCAGCTTGTCCGCAGTCGCCTTGTTCACCGGGGAGCTGTTTTTT
CASSLSAVALFTGELFF
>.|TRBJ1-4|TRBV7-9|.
TGTGCCGAGCTCGGCGGAGAAAAACTGTTTTTT
CAELGGEKLFF
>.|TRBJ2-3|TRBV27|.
TGTGCCAGCAGTGGCCCCCGCCGTGTCGTTAGCGAGGGCACAGATACGCAGTATTTT
CASSGPRRVVSEGTDTQYF
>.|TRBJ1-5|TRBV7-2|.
TGTGCCAGCAGCTTAGTCGCCAGGGCCGGTCAGCCCCAGCATTTT
CASSLVARAGQPQHF
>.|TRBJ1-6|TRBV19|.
TGTGCCAGTAGTATAGTTCGGGGGGCACACAGTTCACCCCTCCACTTT
CASSIVRGAHSSPLHF
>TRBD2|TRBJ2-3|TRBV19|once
TGTGCCAGTAGTATTGGGCGGGGGGCTTTCACAGATACGCAGTATTTT
CASSIGRGAFTDTQYF
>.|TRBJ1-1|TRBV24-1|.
TGTGCCACCAGTGACCCCGTGAAAGGGGAGAACACTGAAGCTTTCTTT
CATSDPVKGENTEAFF
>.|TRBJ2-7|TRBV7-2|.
TGTGCCAGCAGCTTTGTCAGCTCCTACGAGCAGTACTTC
CASSFVSSYEQYF
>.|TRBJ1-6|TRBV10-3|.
TGTGCCATCAGCGGGTTAAATTCACCCCTCCACTTT
CAISGLNSPLHF
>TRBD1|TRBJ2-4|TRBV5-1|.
TGCGCCAGCAGCTTGGGAGGGACAGGGTCCGGCGACATTCAGTACTTC
CASSLGGTGSGDIQYF
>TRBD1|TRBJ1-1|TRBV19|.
TGTGCCAGTTTGGAAACAGGGGGGAACACTGAAGCTTTCTTT
CASLETGGNTEAFF
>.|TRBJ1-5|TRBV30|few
TGTGCCTGGAGTACGAGGGCTGGTCAGCCCCAGCATTTT
CAWSTRAGQPQHF